The source of this TCR beta chain is a study of blood T cell repertoires in COVID-19. Study-level information: Samples taken during acute and convalescent COVID-19 were collected in the United States, Italy and Spain. From T cells, B-cell-depleted T cells, or PBMCs came the material, which was cDNA or gDNA.

This clone showed up just once. Original methodology: Amplifying reference gene primers gave estimates of nucleated cell counts. The data were produced by immunoSEQ multiplex PCR, yet TCRdb's version contains in-frame clones alone and is incomplete. Clonal size and the V and J genes are those of that table, whereas D and trimming came from the DNA. The sample contains 60,000 to 80,000 clones, 70% to 90% of which appear only once. The CDR3 is 12 residues long. The germline V and J ends were trimmed by 2 bases and 9 bases, with 10 bases remaining between them. Germline CDR1 MNHEY, CDR2 SVGAGI. The rearrangement links TRBV6-5 to TRBJ1-2, with TRBD1 as a possible D gene (5 bases). The source of this sequence is a woman of 80 years or more with acute or convalescent COVID-19. The sequenced sample was peripheral blood. CDR3 DNA: TGTGCCAGCAGTTACGGGTCAGGGAGCTACACCTTC. Translating gives CASSYGSGSYTF.